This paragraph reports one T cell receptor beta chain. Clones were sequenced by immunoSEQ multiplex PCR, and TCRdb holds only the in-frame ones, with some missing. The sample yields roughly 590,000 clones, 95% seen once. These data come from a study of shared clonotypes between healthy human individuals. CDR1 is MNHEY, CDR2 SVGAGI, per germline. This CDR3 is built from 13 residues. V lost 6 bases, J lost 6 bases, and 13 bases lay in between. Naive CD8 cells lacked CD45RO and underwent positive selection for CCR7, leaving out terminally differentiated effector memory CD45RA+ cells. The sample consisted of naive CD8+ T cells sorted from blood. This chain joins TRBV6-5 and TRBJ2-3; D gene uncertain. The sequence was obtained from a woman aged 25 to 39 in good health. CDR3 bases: TGTGCCAGCAGCCTCCAACCCCGGGATACGCAGTATTTT. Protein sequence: CASSLQPRDTQYF.